The T cell receptor beta chain under discussion was sequenced for a study of T-cell reconstitution after alpha-beta-depleted transplantation in children. The TCRbeta library incorporated unique molecular identifiers. TCRdb independently ran MiXCR on the PCR reads; one entry per CDR3 protein. Of around 530,000 distinct CDR3 sequences listed, 30% to 35% are singletons. The CDR3 is 18 amino acids. Trimming removed 7 bases from V and 4 bases from J, with 26 bases in between. Germline CDR1 is MNHNS and CDR2 is SASEGT. V gene TRBV6-1 combines with J gene TRBJ2-1; D is perhaps TRBD2 (5 bases). Material: PBMCs from the stem cell graft donor, obtained from the stem cell graft. The source is a human donor who donated a stem cell graft to a child with aplastic anemia. CDR3 sequence (DNA): TGTGCCAGCACCCGCCCAGACCCCATACAGCGGCTATACAATGAGCAGTTCTTC. The encoded protein is CASTRPDPIQRLYNEQFF.